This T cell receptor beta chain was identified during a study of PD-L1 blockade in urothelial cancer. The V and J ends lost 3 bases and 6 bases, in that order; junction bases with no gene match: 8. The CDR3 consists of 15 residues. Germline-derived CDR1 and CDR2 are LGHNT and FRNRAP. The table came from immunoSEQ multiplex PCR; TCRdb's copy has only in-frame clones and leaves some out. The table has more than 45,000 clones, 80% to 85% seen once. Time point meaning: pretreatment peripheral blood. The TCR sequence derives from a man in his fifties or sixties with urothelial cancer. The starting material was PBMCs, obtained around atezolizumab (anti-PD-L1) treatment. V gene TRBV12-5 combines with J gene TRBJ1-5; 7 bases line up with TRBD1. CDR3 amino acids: CASGLSGGGGQPQHF. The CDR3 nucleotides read TGTGCTAGTGGTTTATCAGGGGGTGGAGGTCAGCCCCAGCATTTT.